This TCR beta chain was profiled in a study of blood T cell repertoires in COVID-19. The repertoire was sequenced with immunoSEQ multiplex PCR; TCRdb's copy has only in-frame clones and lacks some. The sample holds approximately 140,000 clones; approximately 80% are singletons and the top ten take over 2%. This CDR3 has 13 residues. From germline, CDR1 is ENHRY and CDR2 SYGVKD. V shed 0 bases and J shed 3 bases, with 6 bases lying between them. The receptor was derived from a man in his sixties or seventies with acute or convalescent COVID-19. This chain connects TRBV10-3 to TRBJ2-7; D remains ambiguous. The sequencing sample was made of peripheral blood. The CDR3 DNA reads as TGTGCCATCAGTGAGTCGGGCAGCTACGAGCAGTACTTC. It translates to CAISESGSYEQYF.